This TCR beta chain was recovered during a study of beta chain features in type 1 diabetes. On this clone: Its specificity is not known.

V was shortened by 7 bases and J by 3 bases, with 19 bases between the two germline ends. CDR3 length: 16 amino acids. Study findings and constraints: Equally in patients and controls, shorter templates might have been favored by PCR.

The sequenced template was cDNA made from the entire isolated RNA. Produced via immunoSEQ multiplex PCR; TCRdb's table is partial and in-frame only. The sample yields just over 600,000 clones, roughly 15% seen once. Once sorted, every population was more than 95% pure. The sample was naive CD4+ T cells from blood. This receptor was taken from a man younger than 35 in good health. V usage is TRBV23-1 and J usage is TRBJ1-3; no clear D. TRBV23-1 is marked as an open reading frame, function uncertain. CDR3 amino acids: CASNRRPSSVGNTIYF. The DNA of the CDR3 is TGCGCCAGCAACCGGAGACCGTCCTCAGTTGGAAACACCATATATTTT.